This TCR beta chain was profiled in a study of shared clonotypes between healthy human individuals. Study-level results: With few donors, the genetic and exposure-history diversity represented was limited.

The CDR3 has 17 residues. CD8 memory cells included CD45RO+ cells plus CCR7-negative CD45RA+ TemRA cells. This clone has a single count. The antigen is undetermined. In replicate PCRs of sorted subsets, roughly 190 ng DNA, 29,000 or so T cell genomes, was used. Sequencing used immunoSEQ multiplex PCR; TCRdb keeps in-frame clones, though not all of them. The table includes roughly 660,000 clones, about 90% detected once. The sequenced sample consisted of memory CD8+ T cells from PBMCs. Regarding subset: CD45RO+ cells pooled with CCR7-negative TemRA cells. This sequence originates from a man aged 18 to 35 in good health. Some clones in this sample may be carry-over from other donors' samples. V and J are TRBV1 and TRBJ2-5; the table's D call, TRBD2, was not checked against the DNA. TRBV1 is tagged as a pseudogene. As DNA, the CDR3 is TGCACCAGCAGCCAAAACGGGACTAGCGGGAAAACGAAGACCCAGTACTTC. Amino acid sequence: CTSSQNGTSGKTKTQYF.